The 30 T cell receptor beta chains below all came from one sample that was sequenced in a study of T cells after posttransplantation cyclophosphamide. Produced via immunoSEQ multiplex PCR; TCRdb's table is partial and in-frame only. The sample was found to contain roughly 26,000 clones, and every one recurs. The sequenced sample was PBMCs. These TCRs come from a man aged 45-60 years in good health, CMV-negative, and a related stem cell transplant donor.

This clone was picked up many times. The chain recombines TRBV7-8 with TRBJ1-3, with D perhaps TRBD1 (6 bases). Germline assignment: CDR1 SGHVS and CDR2 FQNEAQ. The CDR3 runs 17 residues. The germline V and J ends were trimmed by 3 bases and 1 base, with 16 bases remaining between them. CDR3 loop: CASSLRDRPSSGNTIYF. CDR3 bases: TGTGCCAGCAGCTTGAGAGACAGGCCTTCTTCTGGAAACACCATATATTTT.

This clone was detected ten times or more. The chain couples TRBV5-1 to TRBJ2-3, with D maybe TRBD1 (6 bases). The V gene's germline CDR1 is SGHRS and CDR2 YFSETQ. The CDR3 is 13 amino acids. The V gene lost 3 bases and the J gene lost 5 bases, with 10 bases spanning the gap. The CDR3 is CASSSTGQDTQYF. The CDR3 DNA reads TGCGCCAGCAGCTCGACAGGCCAAGATACGCAGTATTTT.

This clone was detected ten times or more. The rearrangement uses TRBV5-4 and TRBJ2-7; TRBD1 matches at 8 bases. The CDR3 spans 14 residues. Looked up from germline, CDR1 is SGHNT and CDR2 is YYREEE (reference sequence). V lost 0 bases, J lost 2 bases, and 1 base stayed unmatched. The CDR3 reads CASSLDRGAYEQYF. DNA of the CDR3: TGTGCCAGCAGCTTGGACAGGGGGGCCTACGAGCAGTACTTC.

The sample holds many counts of this clone. V gene TRBV6-1 combines with J gene TRBJ2-7; no firm D call. Trimming removed 1 base from V and 3 bases from J, with 7 bases in between. Germline V gives CDR1 MNHNS, CDR2 SASEGT. The CDR3 length is 13 residues. DNA of the CDR3: TGTGCCAGCAGTGAAGTTGGGCACTACGAGCAGTACTTC. Its translation: CASSEVGHYEQYF.

The table lists this clone with many counts. This chain links TRBV4-1 with TRBJ1-2; 11 bases fit TRBD1. Germline CDR1 and CDR2: MGHRA and YSYEKL. This CDR3 contains 16 residues. J gave up 3 bases and V 5 bases, and 8 bases lay outside the gene matches. The CDR3 nucleotides read TGCGCCAGCAGCGCAAGGGACAGGGGGTTGGACTATGGCTACACCTTC. As protein: CASSARDRGLDYGYTF.

Many counts were recorded for this clone. The CDR3, as DNA: TGCGCCAGCAGTGAACAGCCGCAAGAGACCCAGTACTTC. This encodes CASSEQPQETQYF. The genes are TRBV10-1 and TRBJ2-5; D uncertain. V dropped 3 bases and J dropped 2 bases, with 7 bases sitting between them. CDR1 is WNHNN, CDR2 SYGVQD, per germline (reference sequence). The CDR3 totals 13 residues.

This clone was observed many times. The junction does not match germline at one end; this may be a read error. This chain links TRBV5-6 with TRBJ1-1; D remains ambiguous. Germline assignment: CDR1 SGHDT and CDR2 YYEEEE. The CDR3 extends over 14 amino acids. CDR3 sequence reads: CASRLLGARAEAFF. CDR3 nucleotide sequence: TGTGCCAGCCGCTTGTTGGGAGCCCGGGCTGAAGCTTTCTTT. Full variable domain (remainder filled in from reference TRBV5-6 and TRBJ1-1): DAGVTQSPTHLIKTRGQQVTLRCSPKSGHDTVSWYQQALGQGPQFIFQYYEEEERQRGNFPDRFSGHQFPNYSSELNVNALLLGDSALYLCASRLLGARAEAFFGQGTRLTVV.

The table lists this clone with many counts. The V call is TRBV30, the J call TRBJ2-5; D is undetermined. Germline loops: CDR1 GTSNPN, CDR2 SVGIG (reference sequence). Trimming pared 3 bases from V and 1 base from J, leaving 9 bases between. The CDR3 consists of 13 residues. This CDR3 reads CAWSGVIQETQYF. The DNA for the CDR3 is TGTGCCTGGAGCGGAGTGATCCAAGAGACCCAGTACTTC.

This clone was observed many times. The V call is TRBV7-7, the J call TRBJ2-6; 8 bases align to TRBD2. Trimming removed 6 bases from V and 2 bases from J; junction bases left unmatched: 6. The CDR3 runs to 16 residues. Per the germline V gene, CDR1 is SSHAT and CDR2 is FNYEAQ (reference sequence). CDR3 in amino acids: CASSTAGGTGANVLTF. The CDR3 DNA is TGTGCCAGCAGTACCGCGGGAGGTACTGGGGCCAACGTCCTGACTTTC.

Ten or more counts support this clone. DNA for the CDR3: TGTGCCAGCAGTGGGGGGGATCAGCCCCAGCATTTT. It translates to CASSGGDQPQHF. The gene calls are TRBV2 and TRBJ1-5, with D possibly matching TRBD1 (5 bases). V was cut by 4 bases and J by 5 bases, with 6 bases left in between. CDR1 is SNHLY and CDR2 is FYNNEI in the germline V gene. The CDR3 is 12 amino acids.

In this sample, this clone turned up many times. The CDR3 is CASSLHAVSSYEQYF. CDR3 DNA sequence: TGCGCCAGCAGCTTGCATGCGGTCAGCTCCTACGAGCAGTACTTC. The chain links TRBV5-1 to TRBJ2-7; no definite D call. Looked up from germline, CDR1 is SGHRS and CDR2 is YFSETQ. V dropped 1 base and J dropped 0 bases, with 11 bases sitting between them. This CDR3 has 15 amino acids. The complete variable domain, with remaining parts taken from reference TRBV5-1 and TRBJ2-7, reads KAGVTQTPRYLIKTRGQQVTLSCSPISGHRSVSWYQQTPGQGLQFLFEYFSETQRNKGNFPGRFSGRQFSNSRSEMNVSTLELGDSALYLCASSLHAVSSYEQYFGPGTRLTVT.

This clone appeared many times. The genes are TRBV5-4 and TRBJ2-3; 11 bases map to TRBD1. Germline lookup yields CDR1 SGHNT and CDR2 YYREEE (reference sequence). With 3 bases clipped from V and 3 bases from J, the junction kept 0 bases outside the gene matches. The CDR3 loop spans 14 amino acids. The CDR3 protein is CASSWDRGTDTQYF. Here the CDR3 DNA reads TGTGCCAGCAGCTGGGACAGGGGGACAGATACGCAGTATTTT.

This clone occurred many times. The chain carries TRBV27 and TRBJ1-6, with D maybe TRBD1 (6 bases). The CDR3 covers 15 residues. V was shortened by 2 bases and J by 8 bases, with 13 bases between the two germline ends. Germline V gene data show CDR1 as MNHEY and CDR2 as SMNVEV (reference sequence). DNA of the CDR3: TGTGCCAGCAGTTTACTACAGGGACGAGATTCACCCCTCCACTTT. Its protein is CASSLLQGRDSPLHF.

This clone came up many times. This rearrangement joins TRBV5-1 to TRBJ2-7; D is possibly TRBD1 (5 bases). V was shortened by 0 bases and J by 6 bases, with 7 bases between the two germline ends. Germline CDR1 SGHRS, CDR2 YFSETQ. The length of the CDR3 is 12 residues. In nucleotides, the CDR3 is TGCGCCAGCAGCTTGGCAGGGTTCGAGCAGTACTTC. Protein product: CASSLAGFEQYF.

This clone was seen many times. The rearrangement uses TRBV7-2 and TRBJ1-1; 7 nucleotides match TRBD1. Trimming took 4 bases from V and 5 from J; bases not matched to a gene: 7. The CDR3 length is 14 residues. Per germline, CDR1 SGHTA and CDR2 FQGNSA. The CDR3 DNA sequence: TGTGCCAGCAGCTCCGACAGGGTAAGTACTGAAGCTTTCTTT. It specifies CASSSDRVSTEAFF.

This clone was found many times. J is TRBJ1-1 and V is TRBV2, with 7 positions matching TRBD1. CDR1 is SNHLY, CDR2 FYNNEI, per germline. J lost 1 base, V lost 5 bases, and 1 base had no gene match. The CDR3 has 13 amino acids. The CDR3 spells CASSNRGNTEAFF. CDR3 DNA: TGTGCCAGCAGTAACAGGGGGAACACTGAAGCTTTCTTT.

This clone came up many times. The chain uses TRBV28 and TRBJ2-7; the D gene is possibly TRBD2 (5 bases). CDR3 length: 11 residues. In germline, CDR1 is MDHEN, CDR2 SYDVKM. Trimming cost V 8 bases and J 7 bases, with 12 bases left between them. CDR3 loop: CASGLMGEQYF. The DNA for the CDR3 is TGTGCCAGCGGACTGATGGGGGAGCAGTACTTC.

This chain links TRBV10-3 with TRBJ2-5, with 10 positions matching TRBD2. The CDR3 contains 13 residues. CDR1 is ENHRY and CDR2 is SYGVKD in the germline V gene. The V segment lost 6 bases and the J segment 11 bases; nucleotides outside the gene matches: 9. CDR3 amino acids: CAIRASGSIEQYF. The CDR3 region has the DNA TGTGCCATCAGAGCTAGCGGGAGTATAGAGCAGTACTTC.

This clone was seen repeatedly, ten times or more. The J gene is TRBJ2-7, the V gene TRBV29-1; the match to TRBD2 covers 8 bases. CDR1 SQVTM and CDR2 ANQGSEA come from the germline V gene. The V segment lost 3 bases and the J segment 4 bases; nucleotides outside the gene matches: 5. The CDR3 runs 13 residues. In DNA, the CDR3 is TGCAGCGTTGATGCGGGGGGCGGATACGAGCAGTACTTC. Translation: CSVDAGGGYEQYF.

There are many counts of this clone. The gene calls are TRBV10-3 and TRBJ2-3; no firm D call. This CDR3 contains 14 residues. The germline V gene has CDR1 ENHRY and CDR2 SYGVKD. Between the trimmed V and J ends, which lost 2 bases and 7 bases, there was a span of 13 bases. This CDR3 reads CAISENSIPNTQYF. CDR3 DNA sequence: TGTGCCATCAGTGAGAACTCCATTCCTAATACGCAGTATTTT.

This clone has ten or more counts. CDR3 DNA: TGTGCCAGTAGTACCGGACTAGCGGGGAATGTGGAGACCCAGTACTTC. It translates to CASSTGLAGNVETQYF. The genes are TRBV19 and TRBJ2-5, with 12 bases identical to TRBD2. Germline loops: CDR1 LNHDA, CDR2 SQIVND (reference sequence). The CDR3 runs 16 residues. J was trimmed by 5 bases and V by 4 bases; bases with no gene match: 8.

This clone was counted at least ten times. The chain uses TRBV30 and TRBJ2-1, with 14 positions matching TRBD2. V trimming: 5 bases; J trimming: 9 bases; junction bases outside the gene matches: 6. The CDR3 runs to 14 residues. Per the germline V gene, CDR1 is GTSNPN and CDR2 is SVGIG (reference sequence). This CDR3 reads CAWGLAGGSVEQFF. The CDR3 DNA is TGTGCCTGGGGACTAGCGGGGGGCTCGGTTGAGCAGTTCTTC.

In this sample, this clone turned up many times. The chain is built from TRBV5-1 and TRBJ2-5; the D is unclear. This CDR3 is built from 12 residues. V was shortened by 4 bases and J by 0 bases, with 4 bases between the two germline ends. Germline V lookup: CDR1 SGHRS, CDR2 YFSETQ. CDR3 protein: CASSQNQETQYF. DNA of the CDR3: TGCGCCAGCAGCCAGAACCAAGAGACCCAGTACTTC.

This clone has ten or more counts. This chain uses TRBV30 with TRBJ2-7, with a tentative D call TRBD2 (5 bases). This CDR3 comprises 11 residues. The germline V and J ends were trimmed by 5 bases and 4 bases, with 9 bases remaining between them. Germline V gene sequence: CDR1 GTSNPN, CDR2 SVGIG (reference sequence). Here the CDR3 DNA reads TGTGCCTGGGAACTAGGGTACGAGCAGTACTTC. This translates into CAWELGYEQYF.

There are many counts of this clone. This chain joins TRBV10-2 and TRBJ1-6, with 8 positions matching TRBD1. J lost 5 bases, V lost 5 bases, and 5 bases had no gene match. Germline CDR1 is WSHSY and CDR2 is SAAADI. The CDR3 runs to 15 residues. DNA of the CDR3: TGCGCCAGCAGTTACGCGGGACAGGATAATTCACCCCTCCACTTT. Protein product: CASSYAGQDNSPLHF.

The sample holds many counts of this clone. One end of the junction is discordant with germline, which a read error may explain. The V and J genes are TRBV20-1 and TRBJ2-4, with TRBD1 identical over 8 bases. This CDR3 has 11 amino acids. The germline gives CDR1 DFQATT, CDR2 SNEGSKA (reference sequence). CDR3 in DNA: TGCAGTGCTAGGGGCAAGGGACAGGCGGGCTTC. The encoded protein is CSARGKGQAGF.

This clone was recorded at least ten times. The chain is built from TRBV6-6 and TRBJ1-6; D gene ambiguous. V was shortened by 2 bases and J by 9 bases, with 5 bases between the two germline ends. The CDR3 runs 12 residues. Germline V lookup: CDR1 MNHNY, CDR2 SVGAGI (reference sequence). CDR3 protein: CASSYALSPLHF. The CDR3 coding sequence is TGTGCCAGCAGTTACGCACTTTCACCCCTCCACTTT.

The sample holds many counts of this clone. The chain joins TRBV14 to TRBJ2-7, with D possibly TRBD2 on 6 matching bases. Trimming stripped 4 bases from V and 2 bases from J, with 15 bases between. The germline V gene encodes CDR1 SGHDN and CDR2 FVKESK. The CDR3 has 15 amino acids. DNA of the CDR3: TGTGCCAGCAGCCCTTTGGCGGGGCTGCCCTACGAGCAGTACTTC. Its protein is CASSPLAGLPYEQYF. The full variable domain, rest sourced from reference TRBV14 and TRBJ2-7, is EAGVTQFPSHSVIEKGQTVTLRCDPISGHDNLYWYRRVMGKEIKFLLHFVKESKQDESGMPNNRFLAERTGGTYSTLKVQPAELEDSGVYFCASSPLAGLPYEQYFGPGTRLTVT.

This clone was recorded at least ten times. The gene calls are TRBV2 and TRBJ2-7, with 13 bases matching TRBD2. Trimming removed 4 bases from V and 10 bases from J; junction bases left unmatched: 10. The CDR3 has 15 residues. Germline V gene lookup returns CDR1 SNHLY and CDR2 FYNNEI. The CDR3 region has the DNA TGTGCCAGCAGTGCCGCGACTAGCGGGAGGCTCGCTCAGTACTTC. It translates to CASSAATSGRLAQYF.

This clone was seen ten or more times. V usage is TRBV11-2 and J usage is TRBJ1-4, with D unresolved. V shed 4 bases and J shed 8 bases, with 17 bases lying between them. The CDR3 consists of 15 residues. Germline V gives CDR1 SGHAT, CDR2 FQNNGV. For the CDR3, the DNA is TGTGCCAGCAGCTCGGCGGGTCCAAGTTTGGAAAAACTGTTTTTT. The encoded protein is CASSSAGPSLEKLFF. The full variable domain, its missing parts supplied by reference TRBV11-2 and TRBJ1-4, is EAGVAQSPRYKIIEKRQSVAFWCNPISGHATLYWYQQILGQGPKLLIQFQNNGVVDDSQLPKDRFSAERLKGVDSTLKIQPAKLEDSAVYLCASSSAGPSLEKLFFGSGTQLSVL.